A selection of T cell receptor beta chains follows, all from one sample in a study of cytomegalovirus exposure and HLA in healthy donors. TCRdb's copy holds only in-frame clones and misses some; the assay was immunoSEQ multiplex PCR. This sample has about 150,000 clones, with over 55% found just once. Sequencing input: PBMCs. All receptors come from a man aged 35-49 years in good health and CMV-seronegative. The CDR3 runs from the conserved cysteine through the conserved F or W. A D gene is named only where the DNA matches it firmly. Not all rows give a size; the values are once, few, many and, for expanded clones, a class.

15	-	-	TRBV7-2	TRBJ1-1	TGTGCCAGCAGCTTTCAGACAGTCGCGCGCACTGAAGCTTTCTTT	CASSFQTVARTEAFF
13	-	TRBD1	TRBV5-1	TRBJ1-2	TGCGCCAGCAGCTACGGGACAGGGAGCAGCTACACCTTC	CASSYGTGSSYTF
15	-	-	TRBV19	TRBJ1-3	TGTGCCAGTAGTATTGAGCTTTTCTCTGGAAACACCATATATTTT	CASSIELFSGNTIYF
17	few	-	TRBV7-2	TRBJ1-2	TGTGCCAGCAGCTTAGACTCCCCCGCGGGGGCCGGCTATGGCTACACCTTC	CASSLDSPAGAGYGYTF
17	-	TRBD2	TRBV7-6	TRBJ2-7	TGTGCCAGCAGCCCAGGACTAGCGGGACCGCAAACCTACGAGCAGTACTTC	CASSPGLAGPQTYEQYF
15	-	TRBD1	TRBV30	TRBJ1-4	TGTGCCTGGAGTAGGGGGACAGCAACTAATGAAAAACTGTTTTTT	CAWSRGTATNEKLFF
16	-	TRBD2	TRBV10-3	TRBJ2-2	TGTGCCATCAGGGCTCAAGGCGGGGGGGACACCGGGGAGCTGTTTTTT	CAIRAQGGGDTGELFF
17	-	-	TRBV10-3	TRBJ1-1	TGTGCCATCAACTCCTTCTATGAGGTACTCCGGGTCACTGAAGCTTTCTTT	CAINSFYEVLRVTEAFF
15	-	TRBD1	TRBV4-1	TRBJ1-6	TGCGCCAGCAGCCACCCGACAGGGTCACGCTCACCCCTCCACTTT	CASSHPTGSRSPLHF
15	-	TRBD1	TRBV5-1	TRBJ2-7	TGCGCCAGCAGTATATCCGAGGGGGCTTTTTACGAGCAGTACTTC	CASSISEGAFYEQYF
17	once	TRBD2	TRBV27	TRBJ2-1	TGTGCCAGCAGTTTAGATTTAGGACTAGCGGCTCACAATGAGCAGTTCTTC	CASSLDLGLAAHNEQFF
14	-	-	TRBV6-5	TRBJ1-6	TGTGCCAGCAGGCGCTCGGTGATAGATTCACCCCTCCACTTT	CASRRSVIDSPLHF
11	few	-	TRBV30	TRBJ2-5	TGTGCCTGGGTCGTACAAGAGACCCAGTACTTC	CAWVVQETQYF
15	few	-	TRBV9	TRBJ1-1	TGTGCCAGCAGCGTAGTAATAACAGGGAACACTGAAGCTTTCTTT	CASSVVITGNTEAFF
16	-	-	TRBV7-2	TRBJ2-7	TGTGCCAGCAGCTTAGCGCGGGCAGGCCTTGCCTACGAGCAGTACTTC	CASSLARAGLAYEQYF
13	-	TRBD1	TRBV10-2	TRBJ1-6	TGCGCCAGCGGGGACAGGGACGATTCACCCCTCCACTTT	CASGDRDDSPLHF
17	-	TRBD2	TRBV4-1	TRBJ2-5	TGCGCCAGCAGCCGATTATATAGCGGGTGGTATTTGGAGACCCAGTACTTC	CASSRLYSGWYLETQYF
14	-	TRBD2	TRBV6-5	TRBJ2-7	TGTGCCAGCAGGCCGGGACTAGCGACATACGAGCAGTACTTC	CASRPGLATYEQYF
14	-	-	TRBV6-5	TRBJ1-1	TGTGCCAGCATTCTAGATCCAACCTCCACTGAAGCTTTCTTT	CASILDPTSTEAFF
13	few	-	TRBV19	TRBJ1-2	TGTGCCAGTAGTATACGGGGGGACTATGGCTACACCTTC	CASSIRGDYGYTF
14	-	-	TRBV5-1	TRBJ1-4	TGCGCCAGCAGCTTTGACAGCCGTAATGAAAAACTGTTTTTT	CASSFDSRNEKLFF
13	few	-	TRBV6-1	TRBJ1-1	TGTGCCAGCCGGGGTTACAGCGGGCGTGAGGCTTTCTTT	CASRGYSGREAFF
12	once	-	TRBV29-1	TRBJ2-4	TGCAGCGTTGACGGAGCCAAAAACATTCAGTACTTC	CSVDGAKNIQYF
19	-	TRBD2	TRBV7-6	TRBJ2-1	TGTGCCAGCAGCCGAGTGCTAGCGGGAGGACTAAGCTCCTACAATGAGCAGTTCTTC	CASSRVLAGGLSSYNEQFF
15	-	TRBD2	TRBV6-1	TRBJ2-5	TGTGCCAGCAGTGAACTAGCGGGGGGGCAAGAGACCCAGTACTTC	CASSELAGGQETQYF
16	-	TRBD1	TRBV19	TRBJ2-1	TGTGCCAGTAGTATAGCACAGGGGGCTTCCTACAATGAGCAGTTCTTC	CASSIAQGASYNEQFF
14	-	-	TRBV5-1	TRBJ2-1	TGCGCCAGCAGCTTGGCGCAGGGGTACAATGAGCAGTTCTTC	CASSLAQGYNEQFF
15	-	-	TRBV5-1	TRBJ2-3	TGCGCCAGCTCCACCCGGGTGGGGGGTACAGATACGCAGTATTTT	CASSTRVGGTDTQYF
15	-	-	TRBV28	TRBJ1-2	TGTGCCAGCAGTCCTGGGGTGGTCGGGATTTATGGCTACACCTTC	CASSPGVVGIYGYTF
12	-	-	TRBV6-5	TRBJ1-2	TGTGCCAGCAGTACAGGGTCGAGCGGCTACACCTTC	CASSTGSSGYTF
15	-	-	TRBV7-2	TRBJ2-2	TGTGCCAGCAGCTTAGGAGGGGGGGGCGGCGGGGAGCTGTTTTTT	CASSLGGGGGGELFF
14	-	TRBD1	TRBV18	TRBJ2-7	TGTGCCAGCTCACCCGGGACAGCCGCCTACGAGCAGTACTTC	CASSPGTAAYEQYF
15	once	-	TRBV7-9	TRBJ2-2	TGTGCCAGCAGCTTAGACGAAGCCCACACCGGGGAGCTGTTTTTT	CASSLDEAHTGELFF
13	-	-	TRBV7-2	TRBJ2-7	TGTGCCAGCAGCCCATCGGGGGACTACGAGCAGTACTTC	CASSPSGDYEQYF
17	-	TRBD2	TRBV5-1	TRBJ2-6	TGCGCCAGCAGCTTGGCAGCGGGAGACTCTGGGGCCAACGTCCTGACTTTC	CASSLAAGDSGANVLTF
17	-	TRBD2	TRBV18	TRBJ2-2	TGTGCCAGCTCACCGCAACCTAGCGGGAGCGGCACCGGGGAGCTGTTTTTT	CASSPQPSGSGTGELFF
15	-	-	TRBV6-1	TRBJ1-5	TGTGCCAGCAGTGAAGCTGAGGAGGGAGTACAGCCCCAGCATTTT	CASSEAEEGVQPQHF
14	-	-	TRBV5-8	TRBJ2-7	TGTGCCAGCAGCTTGGGGCGGCAGCTTTACGAGCAGTACTTC	CASSLGRQLYEQYF
19	-	TRBD2	TRBV4-2	TRBJ2-7	TGTGCCAGCAGCTACGTCGGGGTCCCAGCGGGGGGACATTACTACGAGCAGTACTTC	CASSYVGVPAGGHYYEQYF
16	-	TRBD2	TRBV23-1	TRBJ2-1	TGCGCCAGCAGTCAATCGCGGGGAGGGGAAAACAATGAGCAGTTCTTC	CASSQSRGGENNEQFF
14	-	TRBD1	TRBV6-5	TRBJ1-5	TGTGCCAGCAGCACAGGGGGCGGACGGATGCCCCAGCATTTT	CASSTGGGRMPQHF
15	-	TRBD1	TRBV10-3	TRBJ1-6	TGTGCCATCAATACAGGGGGCAGTAATAATTCACCCCTCCACTTT	CAINTGGSNNSPLHF
13	once	-	TRBV19	TRBJ1-5	TGTGCCAGTACCGCGGGAGACAATCAGCCCCAGCATTTT	CASTAGDNQPQHF
17	few	TRBD1	TRBV10-3	TRBJ1-4	TGTGCCATCAGTGAGCAGAGGGACAGGGATGATAATGAAAAACTGTTTTTT	CAISEQRDRDDNEKLFF
15	once	TRBD1	TRBV5-4	TRBJ2-1	TGTGCCAGCAGTTTAGACAGGGGGCTATACAATGAGCAGTTCTTC	CASSLDRGLYNEQFF
13	-	-	TRBV12-2	TRBJ1-5	TGTGCAAGTCGCTTACAGGGGAAACAGCCCCAGCATTTT	CASRLQGKQPQHF
16	-	TRBD1	TRBV10-2	TRBJ2-7	TGCGCCAGCAGTGATCCTGCCCGGCCAGGGGGAACCGAGCAGTACTTC	CASSDPARPGGTEQYF
16	-	TRBD2	TRBV27	TRBJ2-7	TGTGCCAGCAGTTCCGATCTAGCGGGGGATACCTACGAGCAGTACTTC	CASSSDLAGDTYEQYF
16	-	TRBD1	TRBV9	TRBJ1-2	TGTGCCAGCAGCGTAGATATTCTGGGACAGGGATCGGGCTACACCTTC	CASSVDILGQGSGYTF
14	once	TRBD1	TRBV6-1	TRBJ1-1	TGTGCCAGCAGCTTGGACAGGGAATCGAACCAAGCTTTCTTT	CASSLDRESNQAFF
14	-	-	TRBV19	TRBJ1-4	TGTGCCAGTAGTATAGGGGGCGCGAATGAAAAACTGTTTTTT	CASSIGGANEKLFF
12	few	-	TRBV9	TRBJ1-2	TGTGCCAGCAGCGTAGCATACTATGGCTACACCTTC	CASSVAYYGYTF
16	few	TRBD1	TRBV15	TRBJ1-4	TGTGCCACCAGCAGAGATACGGGACAGGGAAACGAAAAACTGTTTTTT	CATSRDTGQGNEKLFF
18	-	-	TRBV1	TRBJ2-2	TGCACCAGCAGCCAAGAGGATAGCGGGGGGGCCGGGACCGGGGAGCTGTTTTTT	CTSSQEDSGGAGTGELFF
15	-	TRBD2	TRBV30	TRBJ2-1	TGTGCCTGGAGTGTACTGCGGGCGCGGGGGGTTGAGCAGTTCTTC	CAWSVLRARGVEQFF